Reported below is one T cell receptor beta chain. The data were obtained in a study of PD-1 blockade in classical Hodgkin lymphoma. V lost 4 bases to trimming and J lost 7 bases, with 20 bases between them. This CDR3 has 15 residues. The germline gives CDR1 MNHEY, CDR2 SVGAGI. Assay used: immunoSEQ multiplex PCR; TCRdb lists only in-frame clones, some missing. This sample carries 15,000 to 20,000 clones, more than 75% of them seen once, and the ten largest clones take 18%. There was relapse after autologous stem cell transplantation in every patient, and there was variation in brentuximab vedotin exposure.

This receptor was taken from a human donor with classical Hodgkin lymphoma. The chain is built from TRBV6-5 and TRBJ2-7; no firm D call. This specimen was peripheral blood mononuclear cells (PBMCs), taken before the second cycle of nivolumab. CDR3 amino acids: CASSCLRPYVCEQYF. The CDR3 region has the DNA TGTGCCAGCAGTTGTCTCAGGCCCTACGTTTGTGAGCAGTACTTC.